Listed below are T cell receptor beta chains from one sample, sequenced in a study of blood T cell repertoires in COVID-19. TCRdb's copy holds only in-frame clones and misses some; the assay was immunoSEQ multiplex PCR. The table lists roughly 55,000 clones, around 72% of them singletons. Input material: peripheral blood. The origin of the receptors is a human donor with active or convalescent COVID-19. The donor label of this sample is uncertain. Both conserved end residues are part of each CDR3. A D gene is named only where the DNA matches it firmly. Rows may omit the clone size; those that give it use once, few, many or a size class.

>NA|TRBD2|TRBJ2-7|TRBV7-6
TGTGCCAGAAAACTAGCGAAGAGCTCCTACGAGCAGTACTTC
CARKLAKSSYEQYF
>NA|TRBD2|TRBJ2-7|TRBV7-8
TGTGCCAGCAGCTTGGTCGGGACTAGATCGTCCTACGAGCAGTACTTC
CASSLVGTRSSYEQYF
>few|TRBD2|TRBJ2-3|TRBV24-1
TGTGCCACCAGTGACACACTAGCGGGAGGAGCAGATACGCAGTATTTT
CATSDTLAGGADTQYF
>few|NA|TRBJ1-2|TRBV4-2
TGTGCCAGCAGCCAAGACCCAGACAGGCCCTATGGCTACACCTTC
CASSQDPDRPYGYTF
>NA|NA|TRBJ2-1|TRBV9
TGTGCCAGCAGCCCTGGCGGCTTGCTCAACAATGAGCAGTTCTTC
CASSPGGLLNNEQFF
>NA|NA|TRBJ1-2|TRBV5-8
TGTGCCACCCTTAGCTCTTATCAGGGCGTCTATGGCTACACCTTC
CATLSSYQGVYGYTF
>NA|NA|TRBJ1-1|TRBV7-2
TGTGCCAGCAGCTCTCAGGGGAACACTGAAGCTTTCTTT
CASSSQGNTEAFF
>few|NA|TRBJ2-6|TRBV6-4
TGTGCCAGCAGTTCCGGACATCTCTCTGGGGCCAACGTCCTGACTTTC
CASSSGHLSGANVLTF
>NA|NA|TRBJ2-4|TRBV4-1
TGCGCCAGCAGCCCCTATGAATCGGGGGCCAAAAACATTCAGTACTTC
CASSPYESGAKNIQYF
>once|NA|TRBJ1-1|TRBV27
TGTGCCAGCAGATTGAGGGGGTCGATCACTGAAGCTTTCTTT
CASRLRGSITEAFF
>NA|TRBD1|TRBJ1-6|TRBV4-3
TGCGCCAGCAGCCGTACCGTTGTCGGGACAGGGTATTCACCCCTCCACTTT
CASSRTVVGTGYSPLHF
>NA|NA|TRBJ2-3|TRBV7-3
TGTGCCAGCAGATCTACAGATACGCAGTATTTT
CASRSTDTQYF
>NA|NA|TRBJ2-6|TRBV29-1
TGCAGCGTGCCAGGACAAGAGACCGGGGCCAACGTCCTGACTTTC
CSVPGQETGANVLTF
>once|TRBD2|TRBJ2-7|TRBV24-1
TGTGCCACAGAAGCGGGAGCTGAGCAGTACTTC
CATEAGAEQYF
>NA|TRBD1|TRBJ2-1|TRBV11-1
TGTGCCAGCAGCGCGGACACCGGGACAGCCTACAATGAGCAGTTCTTC
CASSADTGTAYNEQFF